One sample yielded the 13 T cell receptor beta chains listed below, sequenced in a study of blood T cell repertoires in COVID-19. Clones were read by immunoSEQ multiplex PCR, and TCRdb kept only the in-frame ones, dropping some. The sample contains over 200,000 clones, about 89% of which appear only once. The source material was PBMCs or T cells enriched from blood (not recorded which). The receptor source for this set is a human donor in a cohort exposed to, infected with or recovered from COVID-19 (not recorded which). The donor label of this sample is uncertain.

This clone was seen more than once but under ten times. This rearrangement joins TRBV4-2 to TRBJ2-7; 9 bases are shared with TRBD2. V shed 0 bases, J shed 5 bases, and the junction held 8 bases outside the gene matches. In germline, CDR1 is LGHNA, CDR2 YNFKEQ. This CDR3 contains 16 residues. The CDR3 protein is CASSQESGGGGNEQYF. The CDR3 region has the DNA TGTGCCAGCAGCCAAGAAAGTGGCGGGGGGGGGAACGAGCAGTACTTC.

This chain links TRBV7-2 with TRBJ1-1; D unclear. V was clipped by 11 bases and J by 1 base, with 14 bases between them. CDR3 size: 13 residues. The germline V gene encodes CDR1 SGHTA and CDR2 FQGNSA. Here the CDR3 DNA reads TGTGCCGTCCGACTATCACCGAACACTGAAGCTTTCTTT. Its protein product is CAVRLSPNTEAFF.

The rearrangement links TRBV5-1 to TRBJ1-1; TRBD1 matches at 10 bases. The CDR3 is made up of 16 amino acids. CDR1 and CDR2 (germline): SGHRS, YFSETQ. V shed 0 bases and J 4 bases; nucleotides not matched to a gene: 6. This CDR3 reads CASSLVTGQGGTEAFF. The CDR3, as DNA: TGCGCCAGCAGCTTGGTTACAGGACAGGGGGGCACTGAAGCTTTCTTT. The full variable domain, rest sourced from reference TRBV5-1 and TRBJ1-1, is KAGVTQTPRYLIKTRGQQVTLSCSPISGHRSVSWYQQTPGQGLQFLFEYFSETQRNKGNFPGRFSGRQFSNSRSEMNVSTLELGDSALYLCASSLVTGQGGTEAFFGQGTRLTVV.

The chain has TRBV2 and TRBJ1-2; 12 bases align to TRBD1. This CDR3 has 14 amino acids. The germline CDR1 and CDR2 sequences are SNHLY and FYNNEI. Trimming at V came to 3 bases and at J to 7 bases, leaving 3 bases not matched to a gene. This chain's CDR3 is CASSERDRGLGYTF. The CDR3, as DNA: TGTGCCAGCAGTGAGCGGGACAGGGGGCTTGGCTACACCTTC.

The rearrangement uses TRBV9 and TRBJ1-1; D is undetermined. V lost 3 bases and J 8 bases, leaving 17 bases between the germline ends. The CDR3 is 14 residues long. Germline V gene lookup returns CDR1 SGDLS and CDR2 YYNGEE. Here the CDR3 DNA reads TGTGCCAGCAGCGCGACTACACGGGATGAAGAAGCTTTCTTT. Protein: CASSATTRDEEAFF.

V and J are TRBV2 and TRBJ2-3; D possibly corresponds to TRBD1 (6 bases). Trimming took 8 bases from V and 5 from J, leaving 17 bases between them. This CDR3 region has 14 residues. The germline gives CDR1 SNHLY, CDR2 FYNNEI. The CDR3 DNA sequence: TGTGCCAGCCTCGGTGCAGGGGTGGTAGATACGCAGTATTTT. Its protein is CASLGAGVVDTQYF.

The chain recombines TRBV5-6 with TRBJ1-3; D not certain. The ends were cut back, 4 bases at V and 8 bases at J, with 7 bases in the middle. CDR3 length: 11 residues. The germline V gene has CDR1 SGHDT and CDR2 YYEEEE. For the CDR3, the DNA is TGTGCCAGCAGCGGCGAGGACACCATATATTTT. Translated, it gives CASSGEDTIYF.

V is TRBV27 and J is TRBJ1-1; 10 bases align to TRBD1. V dropped 5 bases and J dropped 6; count of bases not matched to a gene: 9. Germline V gene sequence: CDR1 MNHEY, CDR2 SMNVEV (reference sequence). The CDR3 totals 15 residues. Written as DNA, the CDR3 is TGTGCCAGCAGTCCCAGACAGGGGGCTCGGGCTGAAGCTTTCTTT. This sequence encodes CASSPRQGARAEAFF.

This rearrangement joins TRBV9 to TRBJ2-2, with D possibly matching TRBD2 (6 bases). V lost 1 base and J 8 bases, leaving 12 bases between the germline ends. Germline CDR1 and CDR2: SGDLS and YYNGEE. This CDR3 comprises 14 residues. DNA for the CDR3: TGTGCCAGCAGCGTACGACTAGATTGGGGGGAGCTGTTTTTT. Amino acid sequence: CASSVRLDWGELFF.

The gene calls are TRBV4-1 and TRBJ1-2; D is ambiguous. Germline-derived CDR1 and CDR2 are MGHRA and YSYEKL. This CDR3 spans 17 amino acids. V lost 0 bases and J 3 bases, leaving 17 bases between the germline ends. For the CDR3, the DNA is TGCGCCAGCAGCCAAGATATGTGGCGGGGTATGGACTATGGCTACACCTTC. This sequence encodes CASSQDMWRGMDYGYTF.

This clone was observed once. The chain employs TRBV10-3 and TRBJ2-2; 15 bases map to TRBD2. Germline assignment: CDR1 ENHRY and CDR2 SYGVKD. Losses at the gene ends were 10 bases for V and 6 bases for J; bases not matched to a gene: 9. This CDR3 spans 16 amino acids. The CDR3 DNA reads as TGTGCCACCCGGGAGGGACTAGCGGGGGGCGCCGGGGAGCTGTTTTTT. Translated: CATREGLAGGAGELFF.

CDR3: CASSWEEGRGGYTF. CDR3 DNA sequence: TGCGCCAGCAGCTGGGAGGAGGGAAGAGGTGGCTACACCTTC. J is TRBJ1-2 and V is TRBV5-1; unclear D gene. Deletions cut 3 bases from V and 7 bases from J, with 16 bases between. The CDR3 spans 14 residues. The V gene's germline CDR1 is SGHRS and CDR2 YFSETQ.

Regarding this clone: The sample has other DNA sequences that encode this CDR3 too. The chain links TRBV6-2 or TRBV6-3 to TRBJ1-1; unclear D gene. CDR1 MNHEY and CDR2 SVGEGT come from the germline V gene. This CDR3 is built from 14 residues. V was clipped by 4 bases and J by 2 bases, with 11 bases between them. Written as DNA, the CDR3 is TGTGCCAGCAGTTTCACCGGGGAAAACACTGAAGCTTTCTTT. Amino acids: CASSFTGENTEAFF.